The 2 T cell receptor beta chains given below trace back to one sample, sequenced in a study of neurological immune-mediated disorders (dated by TCRdb to between 2018 and 2021). Libraries came from 5' RACE. Sequencing was carried out with an Illumina HiSeq 2500. TCRdb took the public reads, trimmed them with fastp at Q25, ran MiXCR for clone calling and kept in-frame beta chains. Rows are unified per CDR3 protein, each entry keeping the most common DNA and genes. This sample lists fewer than 90,000 distinct CDR3 sequences; around 10% were detected once. The top ten clonotypes cover about 1.8% of the sample. The material sequenced was PBMCs. Every receptor here comes from a man between 40 and 49 years old in good health.

In this sample, this clonotype turned up many times. CDR3 protein: CASSLAQYNEQFF. In DNA, the CDR3 is TGCGCCAGCAGCTTGGCACAATACAATGAGCAGTTCTTC. The chain has TRBV5-1 and TRBJ2-1; D is unresolved. This CDR3 is 13 amino acids long. Germline CDR1 reads SGHRS; CDR2 reads YFSETQ. The V gene lost 0 bases and the J gene lost 4 bases, with 5 bases spanning the gap.

This clonotype was seen many times. The gene calls are TRBV28 and TRBJ2-7, with D perhaps given as TRBD1 or TRBD2 (5 bases each). The CDR3 runs to 16 residues. Germline V gene lookup returns CDR1 MDHEN and CDR2 SYDVKM. The germline V and J ends were trimmed by 4 bases and 4 bases, with 20 bases remaining between them. CDR3 coding DNA: TGTGCCAGCAGTTGGGACGGGTGGAAACGGGTTTACGAGCAGTACTTC. Its translation is CASSWDGWKRVYEQYF.